This record concerns one T cell receptor beta chain sequence. Its specificity is unknown. At one end the junction does not follow the germline gene, possibly because of a read error. The CDR3 length is 14 residues. The germline V gene encodes CDR1 SSHAT and CDR2 FNYEAQ (reference sequence). The record originates from a study of T cell responses to AZD1222 COVID-19 vaccine. Overall study findings and caveats: Every sample of the repertoires postdated the peak T cell response.

Assay: immunoSEQ multiplex PCR; the TCRdb copy retains only in-frame clones and omits some. Among 25,000 to 35,000 clones listed, about 77% were seen once. Sequences were derived from peripheral blood, sampled on day 0 of AZD1222 vaccination. The chain carries TRBV7-7 and TRBJ2-3; the D is unclear. The source of this sequence is an adult in good health. The CDR3: CASSPSHSSDTQYF. Here the CDR3 DNA reads TGTGCTAGCAGCCCGAGTCACAGTTCAGATACGCAGTATTTT.